A selection of T cell receptor beta chains follows, all from one sample in a study of tumor-infiltrating lymphocytes in localized non-small cell lung cancer. Here immunoSEQ multiplex PCR was the method, and the copy in TCRdb shows in-frame clones only, minus some. The table includes about 21,000 clones, approximately 80% detected once. Specimen: lung tumor tissue. All receptors derive from a human donor with non-small cell lung cancer. The CDR3 runs from the conserved cysteine through the conserved F or W. A D gene is named only where the DNA matches it firmly. Clone size is not always given. Where it is, it says once, few, many or a class for expanded clones.

TRBJ1-2 | - | TRBV2 | TRBD1 | CASSEEQGDGYTF | TGTGCCAGCAGTGAGGAACAGGGGGATGGCTACACCTTC
TRBJ2-3 | - | TRBV7-4 | - | CASSSGTRTDTQYF | TGTGCCAGCAGTTCCGGGACCCGCACAGATACGCAGTATTTT
TRBJ1-2 | - | TRBV7-9 | - | CASRISGGIYGYTF | TGTGCCAGCAGAATATCCGGGGGAATCTATGGCTACACCTTC
TRBJ2-3 | once | TRBV10-3 | - | CATRDSSTDTQYF | TGTGCCACCCGGGACTCTAGCACAGATACGCAGTATTTT
TRBJ2-3 | - | TRBV5-1 | TRBD2 | CASSLPSGITDTQYF | TGCGCCAGCAGCTTACCTAGCGGGATCACAGATACGCAGTATTTT
TRBJ2-5 | - | TRBV5-1 | - | CASRGQETQYF | TGCGCCAGCAGGGGCCAGGAGACCCAGTACTTC
TRBJ2-4 | - | TRBV5-4 | - | CASSPRTENIQYF | TGTGCCAGCAGCCCACGGACAGAAAACATTCAGTACTTC
TRBJ2-1 | - | TRBV30 | - | CAWRGFSYNEQFF | TGTGCCTGGAGGGGCTTCTCCTACAATGAGCAGTTCTTC
TRBJ2-7 | - | TRBV19 | - | CASSIDGYEQYF | TGTGCCAGTAGTATTGATGGATACGAGCAGTACTTC
TRBJ2-5 | - | TRBV14 | TRBD1 | CASSQRGQQETQYF | TGTGCCAGCAGCCAACGGGGACAGCAAGAGACCCAGTACTTC
TRBJ2-1 | - | TRBV11-3 | TRBD2 | CASSLAPGLAASYNEQFF | TGTGCCAGCAGCTTAGCTCCGGGACTAGCGGCTAGCTACAATGAGCAGTTCTTC
TRBJ1-1 | - | TRBV2 | - | CASRPGQMNTEAFF | TGTGCCAGCAGACCCGGACAGATGAACACTGAAGCTTTCTTT
TRBJ1-5 | - | TRBV7-9 | - | CASSYSYNQPQHF | TGTGCCAGCAGCTACTCCTACAATCAGCCCCAGCATTTT
TRBJ1-2 | - | TRBV5-6 | - | CASSLWQASYGYTF | TGTGCCAGCAGCTTGTGGCAGGCCTCATATGGCTACACCTTC
TRBJ1-1 | - | TRBV27 | - | CASSSPDRIEAFF | TGTGCCAGCAGTTCACCCGACAGGATTGAAGCTTTCTTT
TRBJ2-7 | - | TRBV7-2 | TRBD1 | CASSPGGTGVGEQYF | TGTGCCAGCAGCCCTGGGGGGACAGGGGTGGGCGAGCAGTACTTC
TRBJ1-2 | - | TRBV25-1 | - | CASSEQGKVGGYTF | TGTGCCAGCAGTGAACAGGGGAAGGTGGGCGGCTACACCTTC
TRBJ1-2 | - | TRBV6-6 | - | CASSSPVGAVTF | TGTGCCAGCAGTTCGCCAGTCGGAGCGGTCACCTTC
TRBJ1-5 | - | TRBV7-2 | TRBD1 | CASSTGTVGQPQHF | TGTGCCAGCAGTACCGGGACAGTCGGCCAGCCCCAGCATTTT
TRBJ2-2 | few | TRBV18 | - | CASSPQSNTGELFF | TGTGCCAGCTCACCACAGTCGAACACCGGGGAGCTGTTTTTT
TRBJ2-7 | - | TRBV13 | - | CASSLRQTLGEQYF | TGTGCCAGCAGCTTAAGGCAGACCCTAGGAGAGCAGTACTTC
TRBJ1-2 | - | TRBV9 | TRBD1 | CASSLTPTGTYYGYTF | TGTGCCAGCAGCTTAACCCCGACAGGGACGTACTATGGCTACACCTTC
TRBJ2-1 | - | TRBV14 | - | CASSPRTGYNEQFF | TGTGCCAGCAGCCCACGGACTGGATACAATGAGCAGTTCTTC
TRBJ2-1 | - | TRBV18 | TRBD1 | CASSPQGQGDVEQFF | TGTGCCAGCTCACCCCAGGGACAGGGGGATGTTGAGCAGTTCTTC
TRBJ1-2 | - | TRBV7-2 | - | CASSLDRQLFYGYTF | TGTGCCAGCAGCTTAGATCGGCAGCTTTTCTATGGCTACACCTTC
TRBJ2-1 | - | TRBV14 | - | CASSRAANEQFF | TGTGCCAGCAGCCGAGCTGCCAATGAGCAGTTCTTC
TRBJ1-4 | - | TRBV2 | - | CASSVLGSTNEKLFF | TGTGCCAGCAGTGTACTCGGGTCAACTAATGAAAAACTGTTTTTT
TRBJ2-7 | - | TRBV30 | TRBD2 | CAWKVSAGTYF | TGTGCCTGGAAAGTGTCAGCGGGAACGTACTTC
TRBJ2-2 | - | TRBV5-4 | - | CASSSGDLNTGELFF | TGTGCCAGCAGCTCAGGGGACCTGAACACCGGGGAGCTGTTTTTT
TRBJ2-1 | once | TRBV19 | TRBD2 | CASSRDYGGQFF | TGTGCCAGTAGTAGGGACTATGGGGGGCAGTTCTTC
TRBJ1-5 | - | TRBV11-2 | - | CASSPVGGNQPQHF | TGTGCCAGCAGCCCGGTGGGGGGCAATCAGCCCCAGCATTTT
TRBJ2-7 | - | TRBV18 | - | CASSPAGTINYEQYF | TGTGCCAGCTCACCGGCAGGGACAATCAACTACGAGCAGTACTTC
TRBJ1-1 | - | TRBV5-1 | TRBD1 | CASSRGTGVNTEAFF | TGCGCCAGCAGCCGGGGGACAGGGGTGAACACTGAAGCTTTCTTT
TRBJ2-5 | - | TRBV6-1 | TRBD1 | CASSSLDRAETQYF | TGTGCCAGCAGTTCCCTTGACAGGGCAGAGACCCAGTACTTC
TRBJ2-1 | - | TRBV9 | TRBD2 | CASSSGLVLKNEQFF | TGTGCCAGCAGCTCCGGACTAGTTCTTAAAAACGAGCAGTTCTTC
TRBJ2-3 | - | TRBV10-1 | - | CASSIGNTDTQYF | TGCGCCAGCAGTATCGGGAACACAGATACGCAGTATTTT
TRBJ2-2 | - | TRBV28 | - | CASRLGTGELFF | TGTGCCAGCAGACTTGGCACCGGGGAGCTGTTTTTT
TRBJ2-3 | - | TRBV30 | - | CAWSVGTGPDTQYF | TGTGCCTGGAGTGTGGGTACAGGGCCAGATACGCAGTATTTT
TRBJ2-7 | - | TRBV5-4 | - | CASSLEEGRPDEQYF | TGTGCCAGCAGCTTGGAGGAGGGAAGGCCTGACGAGCAGTACTTC
TRBJ2-6 | - | TRBV5-1 | - | CASSLRGHSGANVLTF | TGCGCCAGCAGCTTGCGGGGGCACTCTGGGGCCAACGTCCTGACTTTC
TRBJ2-3 | few | TRBV10-3 | TRBD2 | CAISVTGTSGRAGTDTQYF | TGTGCCATCAGTGTGACCGGGACTAGCGGGAGGGCCGGGACAGATACGCAGTATTTT
TRBJ2-1 | - | TRBV5-1 | - | CASSLASGNEQFF | TGCGCCAGCAGCTTGGCCTCCGGGAATGAGCAGTTCTTC
TRBJ2-7 | - | TRBV11-2 | - | CASSLRTRSSYEQYF | TGTGCCAGCAGCTTAAGGACGAGGAGCTCCTACGAGCAGTACTTC
TRBJ2-7 | - | TRBV29-1 | - | CSVAFGPYEQYF | TGCAGCGTTGCTTTCGGCCCCTACGAGCAGTACTTC